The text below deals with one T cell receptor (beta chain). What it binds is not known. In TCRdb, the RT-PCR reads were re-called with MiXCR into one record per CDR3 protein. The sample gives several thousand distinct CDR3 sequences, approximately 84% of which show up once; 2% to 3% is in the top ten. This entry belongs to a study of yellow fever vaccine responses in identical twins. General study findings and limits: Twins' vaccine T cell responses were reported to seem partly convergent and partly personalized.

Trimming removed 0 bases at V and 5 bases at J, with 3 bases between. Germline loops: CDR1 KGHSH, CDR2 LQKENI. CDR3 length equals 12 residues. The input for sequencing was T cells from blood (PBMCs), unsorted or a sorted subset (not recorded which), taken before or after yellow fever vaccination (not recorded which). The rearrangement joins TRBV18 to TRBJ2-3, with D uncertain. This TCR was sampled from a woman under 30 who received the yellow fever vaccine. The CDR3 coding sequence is TGTGCCAGCTCACCACCTGAAGATACGCAGTATTTT. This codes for CASSPPEDTQYF.